This T cell receptor (beta chain) was recorded in a study of CD8 T cells in ankylosing spondylitis. Findings and caveats of the study: Disease-linked clones displayed a CD8+ phenotype and appeared relatively rarely in peripheral blood. In reactive arthritis synovial fluid and blood, some motif variants had been reported before.

The TCR beta libraries were generated through quantitative 5'-RACE incorporating molecular barcodes. TCRdb analysed the 5' RACE reads with MiXCR anew, one entry per CDR3 protein. This table holds approximately 100,000 distinct CDR3 sequences, roughly 8.3% found once. This clonotype was recorded at least ten times. Its antigen is unknown. This TCR was sampled from a male donor with ankylosing spondylitis or in good health (not recorded which). Sequenced: blood, either unsorted or a sorted T cell fraction (not recorded which).

The CDR3 sequence: CASSSWTGDRTGELFF. CDR3 DNA sequence: TGTGCCAGCAGCTCATGGACAGGGGATCGGACCGGGGAGCTGTTTTTT. This chain uses TRBV13 with TRBJ2-2; 9 bases fit TRBD1. The CDR3 is 16 amino acids. V trimming: 4 bases; J trimming: 5 bases; junction bases outside the gene matches: 8. Germline CDR1 and CDR2: PRHDT and FYEKMQ (reference sequence).